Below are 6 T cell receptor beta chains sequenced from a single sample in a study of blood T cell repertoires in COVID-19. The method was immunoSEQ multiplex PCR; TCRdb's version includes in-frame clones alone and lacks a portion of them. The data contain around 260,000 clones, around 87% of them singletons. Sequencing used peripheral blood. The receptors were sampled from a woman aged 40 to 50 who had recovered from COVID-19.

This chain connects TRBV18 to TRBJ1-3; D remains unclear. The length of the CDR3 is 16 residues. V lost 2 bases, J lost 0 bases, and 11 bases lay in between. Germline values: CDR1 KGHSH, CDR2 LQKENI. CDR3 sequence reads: CASSPNTEYSGNTIYF. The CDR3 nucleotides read TGTGCCAGCTCACCAAACACAGAATACTCTGGAAACACCATATATTTT.

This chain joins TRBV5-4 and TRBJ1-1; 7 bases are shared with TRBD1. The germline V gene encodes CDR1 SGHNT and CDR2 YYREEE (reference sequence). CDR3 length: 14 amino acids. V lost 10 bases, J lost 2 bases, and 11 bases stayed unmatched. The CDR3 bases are TGTGCCGGGATTTACAGGGGTGAAAACACTGAAGCTTTCTTT. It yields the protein CAGIYRGENTEAFF.

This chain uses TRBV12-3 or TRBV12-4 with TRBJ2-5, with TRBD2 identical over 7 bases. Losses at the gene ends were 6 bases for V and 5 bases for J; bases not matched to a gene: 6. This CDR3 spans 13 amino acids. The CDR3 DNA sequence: TGTGCCAGCAGATCAAGCGGGGCCGAGACCCAGTACTTC. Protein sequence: CASRSSGAETQYF.

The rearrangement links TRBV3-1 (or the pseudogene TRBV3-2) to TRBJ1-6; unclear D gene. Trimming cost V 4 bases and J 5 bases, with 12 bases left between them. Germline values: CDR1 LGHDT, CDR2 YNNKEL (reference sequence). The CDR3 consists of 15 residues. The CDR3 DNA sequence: TGTGCCAGCAGCCCGTCGGAGACCAATAATTCACCCCTCCACTTT. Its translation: CASSPSETNNSPLHF.

Here the CDR3 reads CASSSRPPSGAFSYEQYF. In nucleotides, the CDR3 is TGTGCCAGCAGTTCCCGCCCCCCTAGCGGGGCTTTTTCCTACGAGCAGTACTTC. The genes are TRBV27 and TRBJ2-7; 9 positions match TRBD2. Germline assignment: CDR1 MNHEY and CDR2 SMNVEV (reference sequence). The V segment lost 4 bases and the J segment 1 base; nucleotides outside the gene matches: 14. The CDR3 length is 18 residues.

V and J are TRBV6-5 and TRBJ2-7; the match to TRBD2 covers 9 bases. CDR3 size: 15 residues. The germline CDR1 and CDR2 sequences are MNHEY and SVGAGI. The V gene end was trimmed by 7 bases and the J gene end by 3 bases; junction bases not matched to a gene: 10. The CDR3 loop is CASTEPTSGNYEQYF. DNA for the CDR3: TGTGCCAGCACCGAACCGACTAGCGGAAACTACGAGCAGTACTTC.